This TCR beta chain was identified in a study of T cell repertoires in cytomegalovirus infection. Germline V gene sequence: CDR1 SGHVS, CDR2 FNYEAQ. The CDR3 contains 19 residues. The V and J ends lost 1 base and 2 bases respectively, with 22 bases between them. Whole-study results and caveats: Based on cumulative public TCR beta family frequency, carriers of CMV plus the relevant HLA were identified. HLA-C-restricted CMV clonotypes gave the most frequent clonotype in two of eight donors.

Note on this clonotype: Its antigen is unidentified.

In TCRdb, the reads were re-called with MiXCR into one record per CDR3 protein. The sample lists nearly 70,000 distinct CDR3 sequences; 20% to 25% were seen once. The chain employs TRBV7-6 and TRBJ2-3; either TRBD1 or TRBD2 may fit D (6 bases each). Material: PBMCs, sequenced either directly or after in vitro stimulation (not recorded which). This clonotype was obtained from a human donor in good health (CMV status not recorded). Some clones in this sample may be carry-over from other donors' samples. CDR3 in amino acids: CASSLDPPRGGGDTDTQYF. CDR3 nucleotide sequence: TGTGCCAGCAGCTTAGACCCCCCCAGGGGAGGAGGGGACACAGATACGCAGTATTTT.